These 23 T cell receptor beta chains were all obtained from the same sample, sequenced in a study of blood T cell repertoires in COVID-19. Generated by immunoSEQ multiplex PCR, the TCRdb table keeps only in-frame clones and is missing some. Of some 160,000 clones in the sample, around four fifths were seen once. Material for sequencing was PBMCs or T cells enriched from blood (not recorded which). These receptors were taken from a woman in her thirties or forties who had recovered from COVID-19.

The V gene is TRBV3-1 (or the pseudogene TRBV3-2), the J gene TRBJ2-1; 7 positions match TRBD2. J lost 9 bases, V lost 4 bases, and 3 bases had no gene match. CDR3 length: 12 residues. The V gene's germline CDR1 is LGHDT and CDR2 YNNKEL (reference sequence). In DNA form, the CDR3 reads TGTGCCAGCAGCCGTTTAGCGGGTGAGCAGTTCTTC. This encodes CASSRLAGEQFF.

The J gene is TRBJ2-2, the V gene TRBV7-8, with TRBD1 as a possible D gene (5 bases). Germline V CDR1 and CDR2: SGHVS, FQNEAQ. V gave up 5 bases and J gave up 1 base, with 8 bases separating them. The CDR3 totals 14 residues. The CDR3 nucleotides read TGTGCCAGCAGCCCCGACAGGAACACCGGGGAGCTGTTTTTT. Protein product: CASSPDRNTGELFF.

V gene TRBV4-2 combines with J gene TRBJ2-7; a weak D match, TRBD2 (6 bases). V lost 3 bases and J lost 0, with 9 bases in between. This CDR3 comprises 14 residues. Germline-derived CDR1 and CDR2 are LGHNA and YNFKEQ. The CDR3 is CASSQGLSSYEQYF. DNA of the CDR3: TGTGCCAGCAGCCAGGGACTGAGCTCCTACGAGCAGTACTTC.

The CDR3, as DNA: TGTGCCAGCAGCCCGTTGAGCGGGAGAAGAGAGACCCAGTACTTC. It is translated as CASSPLSGRRETQYF. The chain joins TRBV9 to TRBJ2-5; 8 nucleotides match TRBD2. Trimming at V came to 4 bases and at J to 4 bases, leaving 9 bases not matched to a gene. Per germline, CDR1 SGDLS and CDR2 YYNGEE. The CDR3 contains 15 residues.

The chain recombines TRBV4-1 with TRBJ2-1; 12 bases agree with TRBD2. V was pared by 1 base and J by 5 bases, with 3 bases of the junction left unmatched. Germline V gene sequence: CDR1 MGHRA, CDR2 YSYEKL. The CDR3 sequence is 16 residues long. The CDR3 DNA is TGCGCCAGCAGCCAAGGGACTAGCGGGGCCAACAATGAGCAGTTCTTC. It is translated as CASSQGTSGANNEQFF.

This sequence joins TRBV4-2 and TRBJ1-5; 9 nucleotides align to TRBD1. V trimming: 0 bases; J trimming: 5 bases; junction bases outside the gene matches: 8. This CDR3 contains 17 residues. Germline V CDR1 and CDR2: LGHNA, YNFKEQ. CDR3 loop: CASSQDPPGTGYQPQHF. CDR3 in DNA: TGTGCCAGCAGCCAAGATCCACCCGGGACAGGGTATCAGCCCCAGCATTTT.

In DNA, the CDR3 is TGTGCCAGCAGAGGACAGGCCATGAACACTGAAGCTTTCTTT. It encodes CASRGQAMNTEAFF. The chain links TRBV5-4 to TRBJ1-1; 7 bases match TRBD1. This CDR3 comprises 14 residues. V was clipped by 5 bases and J by 0 bases; unmatched bases: 4. Germline V CDR1 and CDR2: SGHNT, YYREEE (reference sequence).

This clone was detected once. V gene TRBV6-1 combines with J gene TRBJ2-7; 7 nucleotides align to TRBD2. The CDR3 is 14 residues long. Germline V gene sequence: CDR1 MNHNS, CDR2 SASEGT. The junction had 6 bases not matched to a gene; V was cut back by 3 bases and J by 4 bases. The chain's CDR3 is CASSESLADYEQYF. CDR3 DNA: TGTGCCAGCAGTGAGAGCCTAGCGGATTACGAGCAGTACTTC.

The rearrangement uses TRBV2 and TRBJ2-2; 11 nucleotides line up with TRBD2. The CDR3 is 15 residues long. The V gene end was trimmed by 10 bases and the J gene end by 4 bases; junction bases not matched to a gene: 8. Germline lookup yields CDR1 SNHLY and CDR2 FYNNEI. CDR3 amino acids: CATNTGTSGTGELFF. The CDR3 DNA reads as TGTGCCACTAATACCGGGACTAGCGGCACCGGGGAGCTGTTTTTT.

This clone was seen a single time. V usage is TRBV27 and J usage is TRBJ2-5; D is perhaps TRBD1 (6 bases). The CDR3 has 13 residues. Trimming stripped 8 bases from V and 5 bases from J, with 15 bases between. Germline lookup yields CDR1 MNHEY and CDR2 SMNVEV (reference sequence). For the CDR3, the DNA is TGTGCCAGCGGCACAGGGAATGAGGAGACCCAGTACTTC. This codes for CASGTGNEETQYF.

The V call is TRBV6-5, the J call TRBJ2-7; tentative D call: TRBD1 (7 bases). The CDR3 consists of 14 residues. Trimming removed 0 bases at V and 5 bases at J, with 11 bases between. Per germline, CDR1 MNHEY and CDR2 SVGAGI. The DNA for the CDR3 is TGTGCCAGCAGTTACTCTGCAGGGGGGAACGAGCAGTACTTC. Protein sequence: CASSYSAGGNEQYF.

The gene calls are TRBV19 and TRBJ2-5; 8 bases map to TRBD1. Germline lookup yields CDR1 LNHDA and CDR2 SQIVND (reference sequence). The CDR3 consists of 14 residues. The V segment lost 6 bases and the J segment 1 base; nucleotides outside the gene matches: 4. The CDR3, as DNA: TGTGCCAGTAGCGGACAGGGAAGCCAAGAGACCCAGTACTTC. It translates to CASSGQGSQETQYF.

This CDR3 is CASSQAGSGEAFF. The CDR3 DNA reads as TGCGCCAGCAGCCAAGCAGGGTCGGGTGAAGCTTTCTTT. The rearrangement joins TRBV4-1 to TRBJ1-1, with D perhaps TRBD1 (5 bases). Germline CDR1 is MGHRA and CDR2 is YSYEKL. The CDR3 spans 13 residues. Trimming cost V 1 base and J 7 bases, with 10 bases left between them.

The V gene is TRBV5-6, the J gene TRBJ1-2; D unclear. The CDR3 spans 14 residues. Germline V gene sequence: CDR1 SGHDT, CDR2 YYEEEE. Deletions cut 4 bases from V and 4 bases from J, with 14 bases between. CDR3 protein: CASSSPHSPYGYTF. The DNA of the CDR3 is TGTGCCAGCAGCAGCCCTCACAGCCCCTATGGCTACACCTTC.

This clone was seen more than once but under ten times. The chain recombines TRBV7-9 with TRBJ2-4; 12 bases are a match to TRBD1. Germline V gene lookup returns CDR1 SEHNR and CDR2 FQNEAQ (reference sequence). This CDR3 contains 17 residues. The ends lost 4 bases at V and 3 bases at J; junction bases unmatched: 7. CDR3 coding DNA: TGTGCCAGCAGCTATTCCGGGACAGGGGGCAACAAAAACATTCAGTACTTC. Translation: CASSYSGTGGNKNIQYF.

This clone has a handful of counts. The chain links TRBV7-9 to TRBJ2-7; D is tentatively TRBD1 or TRBD2 (6 bases each). Between the trimmed V and J ends, which lost 7 bases and 2 bases, there was a span of 12 bases. Germline V gene data show CDR1 as SEHNR and CDR2 as FQNEAQ (reference sequence). This CDR3 region has 13 residues. The CDR3 DNA reads as TGTGCCAGCACCGGGGGCAGGGCCTACGAGCAGTACTTC. Translating gives CASTGGRAYEQYF. The full variable domain, with the rest looked up from reference TRBV7-9 and TRBJ2-7, is DTGVSQNPRHKITKRGQNVTFRCDPISEHNRLYWYRQTLGQGPEFLTYFQNEAQLEKSRLLSDRFSAERPKGSFSTLEIQRTEQGDSAMYLCASTGGRAYEQYFGPGTRLTVT.

The chain joins TRBV9 to TRBJ2-1, with TRBD1 as a possible D gene (7 bases). The V end was cut by 4 bases, the J end by 6 bases, with 20 bases between. From germline, CDR1 is SGDLS and CDR2 YYNGEE. This CDR3 has 16 amino acids. The chain's CDR3 is CASSYPTEGATNEQFF. Written as DNA, the CDR3 is TGTGCCAGCAGCTACCCGACGGAGGGGGCAACCAATGAGCAGTTCTTC.

This sequence joins TRBV5-1 and TRBJ1-1; a possible D gene is TRBD1 (5 bases). The CDR3 totals 15 residues. Germline V gene lookup returns CDR1 SGHRS and CDR2 YFSETQ. Trimming took off 1 base at V and 0 bases at J, with 10 bases between the two ends. The CDR3: CASSLFQGMNTEAFF. The DNA for the CDR3 is TGCGCCAGCAGCTTGTTCCAGGGCATGAACACTGAAGCTTTCTTT.

V gene TRBV4-1 combines with J gene TRBJ2-7; D not resolved. V was shortened by 4 bases and J by 0 bases, with 10 bases between the two germline ends. The germline V gene has CDR1 MGHRA and CDR2 YSYEKL. There are 14 residues in the CDR3. CDR3 in DNA: TGCGCCAGCAGCCTCGAAATTAGCTCCTACGAGCAGTACTTC. It specifies CASSLEISSYEQYF.

The chain uses TRBV7-9 and TRBJ2-7; 7 bases fit TRBD1. The CDR3 covers 16 residues. Per germline, CDR1 SEHNR and CDR2 FQNEAQ (reference sequence). Trimming removed 5 bases from V and 4 bases from J; junction bases left unmatched: 14. In nucleotides, the CDR3 is TGTGCCAGCAGCCAACCTCGACAGGGCGAACAATACGAGCAGTACTTC. Its protein is CASSQPRQGEQYEQYF.

The chain uses TRBV4-1 and TRBJ1-2, with unresolved D. The V gene's germline CDR1 is MGHRA and CDR2 YSYEKL. V dropped 4 bases and J dropped 7 bases, with 19 bases sitting between them. The CDR3 is 15 amino acids. In DNA, the CDR3 is TGCGCCAGCAGCCCTGATCCCGGGATCTCCGCTGGCTACACCTTC. Translated, it gives CASSPDPGISAGYTF.

The rearrangement uses TRBV30 and TRBJ1-5, with TRBD1 identical over 7 bases. Germline values: CDR1 GTSNPN, CDR2 SVGIG (reference sequence). There are 14 residues in the CDR3. With V trimmed by 2 bases and J by 2 bases, 3 bases remained unmatched. The CDR3 DNA is TGTGCCTGGAGTCTCGGACAGGGCAATCAGCCCCAGCATTTT. It translates to CAWSLGQGNQPQHF.

The V call is TRBV23-1, the J call TRBJ1-6; possible D gene TRBD1, 6 bases. TRBV23-1 is filed as an ORF, its function uncertain. The CDR3 extends over 18 amino acids. The germline V and J ends were trimmed by 2 bases and 7 bases, with 21 bases remaining between them. In DNA form, the CDR3 reads TGCGCCAGCAGTCAAGGGTGGGGGGGCGGACGACTAAATTCACCCCTCCACTTT. Protein sequence: CASSQGWGGGRLNSPLHF.